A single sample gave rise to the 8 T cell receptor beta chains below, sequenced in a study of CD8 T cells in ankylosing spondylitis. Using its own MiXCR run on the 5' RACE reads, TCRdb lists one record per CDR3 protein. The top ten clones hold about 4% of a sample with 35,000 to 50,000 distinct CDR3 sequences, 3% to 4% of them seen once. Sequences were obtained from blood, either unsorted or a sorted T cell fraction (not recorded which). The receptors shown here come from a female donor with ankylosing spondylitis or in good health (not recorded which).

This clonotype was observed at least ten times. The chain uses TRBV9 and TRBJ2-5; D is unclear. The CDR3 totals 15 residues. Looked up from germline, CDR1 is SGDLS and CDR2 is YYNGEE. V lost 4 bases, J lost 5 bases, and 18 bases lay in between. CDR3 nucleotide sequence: TGTGCCAGCAGCCCCACCGCGAACCAGCTGGAGACCCAGTACTTC. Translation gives CASSPTANQLETQYF.

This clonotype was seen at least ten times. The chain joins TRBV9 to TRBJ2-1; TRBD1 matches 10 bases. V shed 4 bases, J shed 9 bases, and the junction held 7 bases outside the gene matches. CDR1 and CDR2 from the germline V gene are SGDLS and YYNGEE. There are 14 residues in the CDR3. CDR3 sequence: CASSLDRGQGEQFF. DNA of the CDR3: TGTGCCAGCAGCCTCGACAGGGGGCAGGGTGAGCAGTTCTTC.

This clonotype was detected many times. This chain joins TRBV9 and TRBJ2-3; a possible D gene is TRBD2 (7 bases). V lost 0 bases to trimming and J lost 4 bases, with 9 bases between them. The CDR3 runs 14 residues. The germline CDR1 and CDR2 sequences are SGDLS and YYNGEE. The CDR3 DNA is TGTGCCAGCAGCGTAGGCGGGGGCTCAGATACGCAGTATTTT. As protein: CASSVGGGSDTQYF.

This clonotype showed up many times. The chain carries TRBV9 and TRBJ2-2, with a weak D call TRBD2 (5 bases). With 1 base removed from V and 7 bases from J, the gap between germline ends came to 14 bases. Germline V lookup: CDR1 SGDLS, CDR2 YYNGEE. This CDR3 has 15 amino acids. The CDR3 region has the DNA TGTGCCAGCAGCGTATCCCGTCTAGCAAGCGGGGAGCTGTTTTTT. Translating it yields CASSVSRLASGELFF. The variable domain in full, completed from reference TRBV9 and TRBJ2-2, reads DSGVTQTPKHLITATGQRVTLRCSPRSGDLSVYWYQQSLDQGLQFLIQYYNGEERAKGNILERFSAQQFPDLHSELNLSSLELGDSALYFCASSVSRLASGELFFGEGSRLTVL.

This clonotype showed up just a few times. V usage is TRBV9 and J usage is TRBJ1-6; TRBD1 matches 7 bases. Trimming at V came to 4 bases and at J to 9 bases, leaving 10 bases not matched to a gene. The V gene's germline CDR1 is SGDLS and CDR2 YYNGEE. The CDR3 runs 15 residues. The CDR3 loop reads CASSTTGIAGSPLHF. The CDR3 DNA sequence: TGTGCCAGCAGCACGACAGGGATAGCAGGTTCACCCCTCCACTTT.

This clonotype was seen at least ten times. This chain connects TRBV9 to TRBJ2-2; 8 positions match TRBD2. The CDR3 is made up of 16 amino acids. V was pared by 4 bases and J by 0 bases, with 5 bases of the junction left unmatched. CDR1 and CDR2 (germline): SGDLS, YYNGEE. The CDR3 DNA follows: TGTGCCAGCAGCCCCGGACTAGCAGCGAACACCGGGGAGCTGTTTTTT. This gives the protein CASSPGLAANTGELFF.

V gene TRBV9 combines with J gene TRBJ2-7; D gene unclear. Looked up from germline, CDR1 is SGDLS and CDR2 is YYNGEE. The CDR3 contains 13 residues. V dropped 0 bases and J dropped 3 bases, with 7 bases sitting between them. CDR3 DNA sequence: TGTGCCAGCAGCGTAGGCCCGGACTACGAGCAGTACTTC. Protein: CASSVGPDYEQYF.

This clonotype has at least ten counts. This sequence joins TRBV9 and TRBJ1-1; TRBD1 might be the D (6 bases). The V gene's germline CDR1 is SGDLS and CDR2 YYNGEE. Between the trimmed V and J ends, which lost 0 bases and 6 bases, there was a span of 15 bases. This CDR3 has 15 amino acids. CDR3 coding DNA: TGTGCCAGCAGCGTAGTTTCGGGGGCGCTTCCTGAAGCTTTCTTT. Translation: CASSVVSGALPEAFF.